Included here is one T cell receptor beta chain sequence, with context. These data come from a study of blood T cell repertoires in COVID-19. About the study: From T cells, B-cell-depleted T cells, or PBMCs came the material, which was cDNA or gDNA.

From germline, CDR1 is SGHVS and CDR2 FQNEAQ. The CDR3 totals 17 residues. Trimming removed 5 bases from V and 1 base from J, with 20 bases in between. Original methodology: Reference gene primers were amplified, and this amplification served to estimate nucleated cell counts. Repertoires were generated with immunoSEQ multiplex PCR, while TCRdb's copy carries only in-frame clones and drops some. That table supplies the V and J calls and clone size; D and trimming were determined from the DNA. This table has 50,000 to 80,000 clones, approximately 86% appearing once. The source of this sequence is a man in his fifties or sixties with active COVID-19. Sequenced input: peripheral blood. The chain couples TRBV7-8 to TRBJ1-1, with TRBD1 as a possible D gene (6 bases). The CDR3 nucleotides read TGTGCCAGCAGCCTGCTATCGGGTCGGGGGGCGAACACTGAAGCTTTCTTT. As protein: CASSLLSGRGANTEAFF.